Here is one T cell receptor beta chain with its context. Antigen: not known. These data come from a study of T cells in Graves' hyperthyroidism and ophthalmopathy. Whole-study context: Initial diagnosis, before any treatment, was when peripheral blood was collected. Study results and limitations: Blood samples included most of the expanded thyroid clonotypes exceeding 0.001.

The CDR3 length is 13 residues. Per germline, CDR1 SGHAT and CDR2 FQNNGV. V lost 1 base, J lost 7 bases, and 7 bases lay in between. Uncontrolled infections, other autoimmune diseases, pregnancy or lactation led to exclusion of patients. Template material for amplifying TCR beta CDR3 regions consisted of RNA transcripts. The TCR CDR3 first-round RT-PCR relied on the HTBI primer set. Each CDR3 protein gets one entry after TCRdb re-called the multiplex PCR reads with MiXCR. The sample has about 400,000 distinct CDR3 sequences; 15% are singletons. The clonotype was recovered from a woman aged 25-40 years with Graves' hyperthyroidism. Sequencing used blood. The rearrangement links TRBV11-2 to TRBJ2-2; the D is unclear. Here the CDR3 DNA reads TGTGCCAGCAGCTTAGTGGAGTTCGGGGAGCTGTTTTTT. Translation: CASSLVEFGELFF.